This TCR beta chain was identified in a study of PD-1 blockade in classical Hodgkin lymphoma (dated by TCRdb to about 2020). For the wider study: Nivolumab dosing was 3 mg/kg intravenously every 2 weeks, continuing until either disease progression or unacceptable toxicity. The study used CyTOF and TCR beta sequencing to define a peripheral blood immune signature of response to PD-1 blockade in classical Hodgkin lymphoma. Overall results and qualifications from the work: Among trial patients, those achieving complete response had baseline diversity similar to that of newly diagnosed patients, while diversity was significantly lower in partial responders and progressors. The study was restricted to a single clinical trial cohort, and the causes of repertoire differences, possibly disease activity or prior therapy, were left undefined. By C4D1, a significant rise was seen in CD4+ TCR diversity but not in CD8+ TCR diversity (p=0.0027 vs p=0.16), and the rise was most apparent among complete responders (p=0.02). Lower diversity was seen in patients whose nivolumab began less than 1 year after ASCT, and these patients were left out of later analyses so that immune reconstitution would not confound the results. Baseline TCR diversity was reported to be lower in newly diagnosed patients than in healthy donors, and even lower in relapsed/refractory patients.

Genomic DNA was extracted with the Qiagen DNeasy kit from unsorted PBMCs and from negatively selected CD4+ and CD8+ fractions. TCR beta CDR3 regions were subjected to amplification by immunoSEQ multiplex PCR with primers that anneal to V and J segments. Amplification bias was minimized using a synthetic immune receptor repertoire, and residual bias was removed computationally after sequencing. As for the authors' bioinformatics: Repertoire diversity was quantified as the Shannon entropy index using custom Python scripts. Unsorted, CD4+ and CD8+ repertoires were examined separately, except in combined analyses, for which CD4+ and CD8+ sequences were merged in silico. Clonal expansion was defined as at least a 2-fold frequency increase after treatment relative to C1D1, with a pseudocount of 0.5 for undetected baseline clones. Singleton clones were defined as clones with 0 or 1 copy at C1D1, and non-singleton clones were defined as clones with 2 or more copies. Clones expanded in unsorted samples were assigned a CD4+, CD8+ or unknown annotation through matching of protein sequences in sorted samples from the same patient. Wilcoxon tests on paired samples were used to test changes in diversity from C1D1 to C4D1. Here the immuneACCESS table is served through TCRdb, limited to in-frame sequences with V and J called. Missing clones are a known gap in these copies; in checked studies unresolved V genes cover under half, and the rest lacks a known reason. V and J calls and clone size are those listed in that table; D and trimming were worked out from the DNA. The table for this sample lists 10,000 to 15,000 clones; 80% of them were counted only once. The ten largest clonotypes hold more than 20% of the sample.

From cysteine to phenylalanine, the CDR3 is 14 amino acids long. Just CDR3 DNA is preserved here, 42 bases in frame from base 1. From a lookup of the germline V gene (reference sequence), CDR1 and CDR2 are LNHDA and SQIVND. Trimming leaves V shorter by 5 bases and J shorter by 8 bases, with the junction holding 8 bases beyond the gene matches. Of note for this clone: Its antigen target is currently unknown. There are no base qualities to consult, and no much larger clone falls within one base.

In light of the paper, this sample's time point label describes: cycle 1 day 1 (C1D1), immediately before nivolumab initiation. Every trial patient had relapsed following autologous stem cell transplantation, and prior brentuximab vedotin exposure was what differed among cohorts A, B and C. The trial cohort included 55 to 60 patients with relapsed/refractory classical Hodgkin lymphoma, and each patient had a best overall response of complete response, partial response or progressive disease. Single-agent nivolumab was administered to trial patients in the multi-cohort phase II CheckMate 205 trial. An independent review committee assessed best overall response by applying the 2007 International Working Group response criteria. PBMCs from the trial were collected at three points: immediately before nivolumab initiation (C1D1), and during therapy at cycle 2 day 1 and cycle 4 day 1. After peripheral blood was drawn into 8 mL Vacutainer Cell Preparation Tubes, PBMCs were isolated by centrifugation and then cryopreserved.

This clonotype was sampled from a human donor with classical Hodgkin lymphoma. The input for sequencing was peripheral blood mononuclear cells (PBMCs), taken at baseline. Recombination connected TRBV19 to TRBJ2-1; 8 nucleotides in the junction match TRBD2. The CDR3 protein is CASSPGTRNDEQFF. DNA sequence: TGTGCCAGTAGTCCCGGGACTAGGAACGATGAGCAGTTCTTC.